This T cell receptor beta chain appears in the sequencing data of a study of chemoradiotherapy in HPV16-positive cancers. Study-wide results and caveats: During treatment, candidate HPV-specific clones and E7-related motifs expanded in tumor.

Notes on this clone: Its target is not known.

Germline CDR1 SGHVS, CDR2 FNYEAQ. This CDR3 has 15 amino acids. J lost 4 bases, V lost 5 bases, and 8 bases had no gene match. Method: immunoSEQ multiplex PCR; TCRdb's copy keeps in-frame clones and lacks some. The sample has about 5,400 clones; over 75% are singletons. The sequenced sample was blood, obtained from a patient who underwent chemoradiotherapy. The sequence was collected from a human donor with HPV-associated anogenital cancer. V gene TRBV7-6 combines with J gene TRBJ2-1; TRBD1 aligns across 7 bases. CDR3 sequence: CASSPGPGQYNEQFF. CDR3 sequence (DNA): TGTGCCAGCAGCCCCGGGCCGGGACAGTACAATGAGCAGTTCTTC.